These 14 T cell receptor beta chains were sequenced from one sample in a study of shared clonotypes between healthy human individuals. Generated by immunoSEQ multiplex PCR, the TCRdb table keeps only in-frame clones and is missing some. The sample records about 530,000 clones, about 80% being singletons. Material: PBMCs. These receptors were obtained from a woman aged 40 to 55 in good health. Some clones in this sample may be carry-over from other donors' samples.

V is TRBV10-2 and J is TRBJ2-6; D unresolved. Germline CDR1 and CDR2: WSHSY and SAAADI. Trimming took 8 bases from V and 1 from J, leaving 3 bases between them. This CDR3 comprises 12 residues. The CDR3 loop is CASGSGANVLTF. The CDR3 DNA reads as TGCGCCAGCGGGTCTGGGGCCAACGTCCTGACTTTC.

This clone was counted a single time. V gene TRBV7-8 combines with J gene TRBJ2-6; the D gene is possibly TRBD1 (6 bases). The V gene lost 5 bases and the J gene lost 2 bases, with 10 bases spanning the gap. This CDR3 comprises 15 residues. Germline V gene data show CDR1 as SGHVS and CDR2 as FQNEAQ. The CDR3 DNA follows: TGTGCCAGCAGCCGCTACAGGGCTGGGGCCAACGTCCTGACTTTC. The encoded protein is CASSRYRAGANVLTF.

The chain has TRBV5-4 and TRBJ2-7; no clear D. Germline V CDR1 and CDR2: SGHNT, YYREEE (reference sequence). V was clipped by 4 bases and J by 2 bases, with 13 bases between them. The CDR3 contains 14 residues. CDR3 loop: CASSPLQSTYEQYF. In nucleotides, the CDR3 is TGTGCCAGCAGCCCGTTACAGAGTACCTACGAGCAGTACTTC.

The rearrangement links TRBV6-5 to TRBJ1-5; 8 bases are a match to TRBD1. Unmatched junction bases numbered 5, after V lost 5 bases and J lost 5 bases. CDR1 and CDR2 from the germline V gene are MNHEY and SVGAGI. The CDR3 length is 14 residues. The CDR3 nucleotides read TGTGCCAGCAGTGGACAGGGTGGATATCAGCCCCAGCATTTT. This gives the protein CASSGQGGYQPQHF.

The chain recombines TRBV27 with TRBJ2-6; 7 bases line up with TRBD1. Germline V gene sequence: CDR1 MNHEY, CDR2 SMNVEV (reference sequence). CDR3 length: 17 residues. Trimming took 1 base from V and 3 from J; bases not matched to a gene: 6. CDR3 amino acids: CASSLYPTGRGANVLTF. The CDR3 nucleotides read TGTGCCAGCAGTTTATATCCGACAGGGCGTGGGGCCAACGTCCTGACTTTC.

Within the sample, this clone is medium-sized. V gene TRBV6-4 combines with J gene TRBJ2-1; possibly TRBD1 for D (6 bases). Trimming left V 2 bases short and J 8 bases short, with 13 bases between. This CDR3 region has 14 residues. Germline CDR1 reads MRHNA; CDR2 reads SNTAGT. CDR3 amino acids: CASSDGYEGDEQFF. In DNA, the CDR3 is TGTGCCAGCAGTGACGGCTACGAGGGGGATGAGCAGTTCTTC.

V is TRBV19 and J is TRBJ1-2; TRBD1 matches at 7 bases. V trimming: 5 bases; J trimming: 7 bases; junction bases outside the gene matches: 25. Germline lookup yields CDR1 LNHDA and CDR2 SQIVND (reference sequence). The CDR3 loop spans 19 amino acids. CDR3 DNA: TGTGCCAGTAGTGGAAGAGGTGCACGGACAGGCTCTCGATGGGGTGGCTACACCTTC. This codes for CASSGRGARTGSRWGGYTF.

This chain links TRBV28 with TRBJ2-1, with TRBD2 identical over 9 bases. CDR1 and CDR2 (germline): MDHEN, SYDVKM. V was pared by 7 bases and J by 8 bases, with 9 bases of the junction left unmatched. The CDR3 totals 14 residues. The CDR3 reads CASIPSGTFHEQFF. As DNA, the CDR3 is TGTGCCAGCATCCCTAGCGGGACCTTTCATGAGCAGTTCTTC.

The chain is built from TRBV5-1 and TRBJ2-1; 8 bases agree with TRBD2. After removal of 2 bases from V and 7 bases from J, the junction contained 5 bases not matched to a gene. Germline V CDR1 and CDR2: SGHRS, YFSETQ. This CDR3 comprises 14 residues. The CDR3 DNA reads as TGCGCCAGCAGCTTACCTAGCGGGCTGAATGAGCAGTTCTTC. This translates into CASSLPSGLNEQFF.

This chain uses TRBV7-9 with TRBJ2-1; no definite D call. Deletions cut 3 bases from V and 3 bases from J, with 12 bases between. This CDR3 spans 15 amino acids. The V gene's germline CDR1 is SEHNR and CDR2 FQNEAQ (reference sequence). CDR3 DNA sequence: TGTGCCAGCAGCTTTAAGGGTACGGTCTACAATGAGCAGTTCTTC. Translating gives CASSFKGTVYNEQFF.

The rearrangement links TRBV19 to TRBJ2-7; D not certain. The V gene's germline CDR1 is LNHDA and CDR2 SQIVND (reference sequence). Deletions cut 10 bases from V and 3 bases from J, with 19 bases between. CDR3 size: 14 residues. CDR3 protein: CATRPAGRIYEQYF. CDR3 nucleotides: TGTGCCACCAGACCGGCAGGACGGATCTACGAGCAGTACTTC. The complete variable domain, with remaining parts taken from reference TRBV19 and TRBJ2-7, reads DGGITQSPKYLFRKEGQNVTLSCEQNLNHDAMYWYRQDPGQGLRLIYYSQIVNDFQKGDIAEGYSVSREKKESFPLTVTSAQKNPTAFYLCATRPAGRIYEQYFGPGTRLTVT.

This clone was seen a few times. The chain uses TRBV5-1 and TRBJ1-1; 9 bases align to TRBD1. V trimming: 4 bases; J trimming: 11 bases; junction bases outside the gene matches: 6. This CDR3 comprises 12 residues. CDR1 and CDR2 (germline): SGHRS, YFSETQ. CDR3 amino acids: CASSAGQGRAFF. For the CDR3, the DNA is TGCGCCAGCAGCGCAGGACAGGGGAGGGCTTTCTTT.

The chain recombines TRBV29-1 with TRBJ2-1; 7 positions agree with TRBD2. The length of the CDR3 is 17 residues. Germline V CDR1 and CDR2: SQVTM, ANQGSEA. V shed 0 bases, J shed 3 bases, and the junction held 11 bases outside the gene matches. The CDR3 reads CSVEDRLAGFYYNEQFF. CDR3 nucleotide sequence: TGCAGCGTTGAAGATCGGTTAGCGGGCTTCTACTACAATGAGCAGTTCTTC.

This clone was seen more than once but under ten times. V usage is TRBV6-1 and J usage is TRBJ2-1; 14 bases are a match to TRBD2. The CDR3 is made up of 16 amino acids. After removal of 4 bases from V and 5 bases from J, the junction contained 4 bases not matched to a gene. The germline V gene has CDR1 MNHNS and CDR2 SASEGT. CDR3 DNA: TGTGCCAGCAGTGGCGGACTAGCGGGAGGACACAATGAGCAGTTCTTC. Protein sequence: CASSGGLAGGHNEQFF.